This TCR beta chain was sequenced for a study of tumor-infiltrating lymphocytes in primary liver carcinoma (dated by TCRdb to 2017 to 2019). At the level of the whole study: Of the five patients (three men and two women, aged 30 to 69 years), four had hepatocellular carcinoma and one had combined HCC and intrahepatic cholangiocarcinoma. The tumors of the five patients were staged as T1-T3 N0M0, with maximum diameters ranging from 4.2 to 10 cm. Roughly 3.5 to 8 million productive TCRbeta reads were obtained per sample, and no significant difference in read depth was found between tissue types. The study combined TCRbeta repertoire sequencing, expression microarrays and whole-exome sequencing across five regions of each liver tumor, with adjacent normal tissue and blood. A total of approximately 35 specimens from 5 patients, comprising approximately 25 tumor regions, 5 adjacent noncancerous liver tissues and 5 peripheral blood samples, were covered by TCRbeta repertoire sequencing. The roughly 27 tumor region samples were profiled with Agilent mRNA microarrays so that TCRbeta repertoire diversity could be related to the local molecular phenotype. High reproducibility was observed for the technical replicate repertoires, with mean shared-clone rates about 0.92 and correlation coefficients above 0.98. Broad study findings and their caveats: With just 4 to 6 patients in the study, the authors point out that the findings should be validated in a larger study. Only the TCR beta chain was sequenced, which likely underestimates true repertoire diversity because unpaired alpha chains were not captured. Just about 8-25% of top clones turned up in all five regions of a tumor, which suggests spatial heterogeneity among tumor-infiltrating T cells. Since the samples were bulk and unsorted, there was no way to compare CD4+ and CD8+ T cell repertoires. Pairs of tumor regions showed greater repertoire overlap (mean around 36%) than tumor-adjacent pairs (approximately 17%) or tumor-blood pairs (approximately 15%), which is consistent with antigen-driven expansion. A significantly larger repertoire fraction was made up by the top 250 clones in tumors than in blood (p = 0.039).

CDR1 and CDR2, looked up from the germline V gene, are SGHNT and YENEEA. The cysteine opens and the phenylalanine closes a CDR3 of 14 amino acids. The only DNA kept is the CDR3, 42 bases in frame from the first base. Total RNA and DNA were co-extracted from about 20-30 mg of bulk tissue with the AllPrep DNA/RNA mini kit, without cell sorting. Between late 2015 and early 2016, roughly 5 patients in China with histopathologically diagnosed primary liver carcinoma had their tumors surgically resected. At the time of sampling, the patients were treatment-naive and had chronic HBV infection. Each tumor was sampled at five spatially separated regions: the superior, inferior, left-lateral and right-lateral poles and the tumor centre. According to histology, viable tumor cells made up more than 85% of every tumor sample. Pieces of fresh tumor and adjacent tissue were cut in half, with one half kept in RNAlater at -80 degrees C and the other half sent for histology.

On this clonotype: Its binding antigen is unknown. One junction end disagrees with the germline gene, perhaps due to a read error.

Starting from approximately 0.5 ug total RNA, TCRbeta-specific cDNA was produced by reverse transcription with a constant-region primer and ProtoScript II reverse transcriptase. The TCRbeta libraries were prepared through three rounds of nested multiplex PCR following a slightly modified ARM-PCR procedure. The first two PCR rounds used multiplex TRBV1-TRBV30 forward primers with a Cbeta reverse primer, each for approximately 9 cycles. Sample barcodes and Illumina adapters were added in a final 25-cycle PCR using Deep VentR polymerase. Before sequencing, amplicons of 200-500 bp were gel-purified using a QIAquick gel extraction kit. An Illumina HiSeq 2500 was used to sequence the TCRbeta amplicons with 250-bp paired-end reads. The paper's data handling went like this. Quality trimming of reads was performed with Trimmomatic v0.33, and paired reads were merged with FLASH v1.2.11 so that full CDR3 sequences could be recovered. V, D and J germline segments were assigned to the rearranged TCRbeta sequences using MiGEC v1.2.1b. VDJtools v1.0.0 computed clonotype statistics and Shannon-Wiener diversity indices. To cut down on sampling bias, every analysis after diversity analysis relied on just the 250 most abundant clonotypes from each sample. TCRdb handled the public reads itself, with Q25 trimming in fastp and clone calling in MiXCR, and kept productive beta chains. Identical CDR3 protein sequences are pooled into one entry, listed with their most common genes and DNA. The V and J calls reflect TCRdb's pipeline rather than the authors' work. Present in this sample are about 35,000 distinct CDR3 sequences, 70% to 85% of which were seen just once. The ten largest clones add up to 16% of the sample.

The clonotype comes from a man aged 35-49 years with primary liver carcinoma and hepatitis B virus infection. The sample consisted of liver tumor tissue from sampling region 4. The cell subset or site label of this sample denotes: tumor region T4, right-lateral pole. The V gene is TRBV11-3 and the J gene is TRBJ2-1; too little of a D gene remains to name it. The bases are TGTGCCAGCGGCTTAGGCGTATCGAACAATGAGCACTTCTTC. Its protein product is CASGLGVSNNEHFF. The reference TRBV11-3 and TRBJ2-1 proteins fill in what lies around the CDR3, so the full variable domain reads EAGVVQSPRYKIIEKKQPVAFWCNPISGHNTLYWYLQNLGQGPELLIRYENEEAVDDSQLPKDRFSAERLKGVDSTLKIQPAELGDSAVYLCASGLGVSNNEHFFGPGTRLTVL.